Listed below are T cell receptor beta chains from one sample, sequenced in a study of T cells in Graves' hyperthyroidism and ophthalmopathy. TCRdb passed the multiplex PCR reads through MiXCR, listing each CDR3 protein once. This table has fewer than 900,000 distinct CDR3 sequences, about 17% appearing once. The sample consisted of blood. These receptors all stem from a woman aged 45 to 65 with Graves' hyperthyroidism that later progressed to Graves' ophthalmopathy. CDR3s include the opening cysteine and the closing phenylalanine or tryptophan. The D gene is left open where the match is weak. Size tells how often a clone was seen (once, few, many) or the class of an expanded clone, and some rows leave it out.

d_call	j_call	v_call	clone_size	cdr3_nt	cdr3_aa
TRBD1	TRBJ2-7	TRBV5-8	many	TGTGCCACGACTCGTGGGACAGGAGCCTACGAGCAGTACTTC	CATTRGTGAYEQYF
-	TRBJ2-3	TRBV5-1	few	TGCGCCAGCAGCTACCGGGACACAGATACGCAGTATTTT	CASSYRDTDTQYF
-	TRBJ2-1	TRBV27	few	TGTGCCAGCAGTTTAGAGGGTCGGTGGTCCTACAATGAGCAGTTCTTC	CASSLEGRWSYNEQFF
TRBD1	TRBJ2-1	TRBV27	-	TGTGCCAGCAGTCCCCTCGGACAGGGGGCGAATTGGGATGAGCAGTTCTTC	CASSPLGQGANWDEQFF
-	TRBJ2-2	TRBV7-6	-	TGTGCCAGCAGCTTACCCGGACACTCGAACACCGGGGAGCTGTTTTTT	CASSLPGHSNTGELFF
-	TRBJ1-2	TRBV7-9	few	TGTGCCAGGCCGACTCGGGGGCGACCGAACTATGGCTACACCTTC	CARPTRGRPNYGYTF
-	TRBJ1-5	TRBV6-2/TRBV6-3	-	TGTGCCAGCAGAGTCGCAGAGGAAACCAATCAGCCCCAGCATTTT	CASRVAEETNQPQHF
TRBD2	TRBJ2-7	TRBV3-1	few	TGTGCCAGCAGCGCGCGGACTAGCGGGTCTTACGAGCAGTACTTC	CASSARTSGSYEQYF
-	TRBJ1-3	TRBV11-2	many	TGTGCCAGCAGCTTAGAAAACTCTGGAAACACCATATATTTT	CASSLENSGNTIYF
TRBD1	TRBJ2-7	TRBV20-1	-	TGCAGTGCTCCCGAGGGACAGGGGATTGGCGAGCAGTACTTC	CSAPEGQGIGEQYF
TRBD2	TRBJ2-2	TRBV5-1	-	TGCGCCAGCAGCATAGCGGGGGGGACGGCCGGGGAGCTGTTTTTT	CASSIAGGTAGELFF
-	TRBJ1-1	TRBV15	many	TGTGCCACCAGCAGAGGGGACATTGAAGCTTTCTTT	CATSRGDIEAFF
-	TRBJ2-2	TRBV9	few	TGTGCCAGCAGCGTAAGGGGCGACACCGGGGAGCTGTTTTTT	CASSVRGDTGELFF
TRBD2	TRBJ2-1	TRBV5-4	few	TGTGCCAGCAGCTTGGATTCGCGGGGGGAGGAGCAGTTCTTC	CASSLDSRGEEQFF
-	TRBJ2-1	TRBV6-2/TRBV6-3	-	TGTGCCAGCAGTTACCCCTCCTTGTCGTGGTACAATGAGCAGTTCTTC	CASSYPSLSWYNEQFF
TRBD1	TRBJ2-3	TRBV2	many	TGTGCCAGCAGTGAATTAGGACAGGACTCGGATACGCAGTATTTT	CASSELGQDSDTQYF
TRBD2	TRBJ2-5	TRBV2	many	TGTGCCAGCAGCCAGACTAGCGGGGCACAAGAGACCCAGTACTTC	CASSQTSGAQETQYF
-	TRBJ2-7	TRBV6-2/TRBV6-3	many	TGTGCCAGCCTAGACTCTCTGGGCTCCGAGCAGTACTTC	CASLDSLGSEQYF
TRBD1	TRBJ2-7	TRBV27	-	TGTGCCAGCGGGGACAGGGCCTACGAGCAGTACTTC	CASGDRAYEQYF
-	TRBJ2-3	TRBV6-1	-	TGTGCCAGCAGCCGACAGATTAGCACAGATACGCAGTATTTT	CASSRQISTDTQYF
-	TRBJ2-2	TRBV10-1	-	TGCGCCAGCAGCCGCCATCGGTTCGCGAACACCGGGGAGCTGTTTTTT	CASSRHRFANTGELFF